The 6 T cell receptor beta chains given below trace back to one sample, sequenced in a study of read filtering for tumor transcriptome and immune sequencing. From about 400 ng of RNA, a library with molecular barcoded alpha/delta and beta/gamma adaptors was made. MiXCR was run by TCRdb on the reads, yielding one entry per CDR3 protein. The sample lists about 14,000 distinct CDR3 sequences, around 21% occurring once. The sample was a population of CD138-negative cells sorted from bone marrow. Every receptor here comes from a donor aged 40 or over with multiple myeloma.

The chain joins TRBV20-1 to TRBJ1-5, with 9 bases identical to TRBD1. Trimming cost V 7 bases and J 9 bases; bases outside gene matches: 10. This CDR3 is built from 13 residues. Germline CDR1 DFQATT, CDR2 SNEGSKA (reference sequence). The CDR3, as DNA: TGCAGTGTTAAAGGGACAGGGTTTGCGCCCCAGCATTTT. Its translation: CSVKGTGFAPQHF.

For this clonotype: A read error may account for a junction end that differs from germline. The chain links TRBV20-1 to TRBJ1-4; 9 bases match TRBD1. Germline CDR1 is DFQATT and CDR2 is SNEGSKA (reference sequence). The CDR3 covers 16 residues. The CDR3 loop reads CSASCRDRDRNEELFF. In DNA, the CDR3 is TGCAGTGCTAGCTGCCGGGACAGGGACCGCAATGAAGAACTGTTTTTT.

Concerning this clonotype itself: A single base separates this from a much larger clone, so it may be a read error. The CDR3 reads CASSRDRIRETQYF. In DNA, the CDR3 is TGTGCCAGCAGCCGAGACAGGATACGAGAGACCCAGTACTTC. This chain connects TRBV12-3 or TRBV12-4 to TRBJ2-5, with a tentative D call TRBD1 (6 bases). The V end lost 6 bases, the J end lost 4 bases, and 15 bases lay between the germline ends. This CDR3 is built from 14 residues.

The CDR3 sequence: CASSQEEPSGRTTGELFF. The CDR3 DNA reads as TGTGCCAGCAGCCAAGAAGAACCCAGCGGGAGAACCACCGGGGAGCTGTTTTTT. The rearrangement uses TRBV3-2 and TRBJ2-2; TRBD2 is taken as the D call from the table, unchecked against the DNA. TRBV3-2 is annotated as a pseudogene. CDR3 length equals 18 residues.

This clonotype was seen more than once but under ten times. As DNA, the CDR3 is TGTGCCACCGGACAGTCCACCTACGAGCAGTACTTC. Encoded protein: CATGQSTYEQYF. This chain uses TRBV10-3 with TRBJ2-7, with D possibly matching TRBD1 (6 bases). The CDR3 consists of 12 residues. Trimming stripped 10 bases from V and 2 bases from J, with 12 bases between. The germline CDR1 and CDR2 sequences are ENHRY and SYGVKD.

This clonotype showed up many times. This chain uses TRBV6-2 or TRBV6-3 with TRBJ2-5; 9 bases are a match to TRBD2. Germline CDR1 and CDR2: MNHEY and SVGEGT. The CDR3 is 16 residues long. The junction had 6 bases not matched to a gene; V was cut back by 4 bases and J by 0 bases. The CDR3 loop reads CASSWLSGSNQETQYF. In nucleotides, the CDR3 is TGTGCCAGCAGTTGGCTTAGCGGGAGTAACCAAGAGACCCAGTACTTC.